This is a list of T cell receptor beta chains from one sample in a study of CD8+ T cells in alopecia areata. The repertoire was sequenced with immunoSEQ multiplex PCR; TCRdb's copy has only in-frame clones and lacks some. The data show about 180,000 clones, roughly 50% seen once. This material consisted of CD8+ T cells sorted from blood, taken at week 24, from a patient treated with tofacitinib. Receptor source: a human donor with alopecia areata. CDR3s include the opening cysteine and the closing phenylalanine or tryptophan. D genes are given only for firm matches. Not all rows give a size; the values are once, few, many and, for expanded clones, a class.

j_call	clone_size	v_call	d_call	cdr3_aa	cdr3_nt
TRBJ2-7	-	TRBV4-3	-	CASSQDRGGSYEQYF	TGCGCCAGCAGCCAAGATAGAGGGGGCTCCTACGAGCAGTACTTC
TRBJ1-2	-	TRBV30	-	CAWINGGGYTF	TGTGCCTGGATCAACGGGGGTGGCTACACCTTC
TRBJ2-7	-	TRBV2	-	CASSLGTYHEQYF	TGTGCCAGCTCCCTAGGGACTTACCACGAGCAGTACTTC
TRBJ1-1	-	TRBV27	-	CASSSGPNTEAFF	TGTGCCAGCAGTTCCGGACCCAACACTGAAGCTTTCTTT
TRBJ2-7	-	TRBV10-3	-	CAIGQETEFAYEQYF	TGTGCCATCGGTCAAGAGACAGAATTTGCCTACGAGCAGTACTTC
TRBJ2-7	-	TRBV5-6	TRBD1	CASSSGQGFPEQYF	TGTGCCAGCAGCTCGGGACAGGGATTCCCCGAGCAGTACTTC
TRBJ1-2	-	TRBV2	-	CASSEEWQGGEYGYTF	TGTGCCAGCAGTGAAGAATGGCAGGGAGGAGAATATGGCTACACCTTC
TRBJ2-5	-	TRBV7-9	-	CASSTAVSETQYF	TGTGCCAGCAGCACCGCGGTCTCAGAGACCCAGTACTTC
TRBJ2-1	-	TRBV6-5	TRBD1	CASRGQANEQFF	TGTGCCAGCAGAGGACAGGCCAATGAGCAGTTCTTC
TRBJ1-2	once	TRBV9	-	CASSVKGGAGYTF	TGTGCCAGCAGCGTAAAGGGGGGAGCGGGCTACACCTTC
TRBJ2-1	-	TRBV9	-	CASSAKYNEQFF	TGTGCCAGCAGCGCGAAGTACAATGAGCAGTTCTTC
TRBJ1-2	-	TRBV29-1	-	CSVEGGTYGYTF	TGCAGCGTTGAGGGAGGGACCTATGGCTACACCTTC
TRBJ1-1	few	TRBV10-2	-	CASTGNTEAFF	TGCGCCAGCACGGGGAACACTGAAGCTTTCTTT
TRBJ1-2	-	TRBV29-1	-	CSVRDGNYGYTF	TGCAGCGTCAGGGACGGGAACTATGGCTACACCTTC
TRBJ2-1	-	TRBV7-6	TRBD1	CASSSSRDRGFNEQFF	TGTGCCAGCAGCTCCAGCCGGGACAGGGGTTTCAATGAGCAGTTCTTC
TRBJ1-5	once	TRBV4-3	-	CASSQDRETDQPQHF	TGCGCCAGCAGCCAAGATCGGGAGACAGATCAGCCCCAGCATTTT
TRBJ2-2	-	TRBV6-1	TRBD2	CASSEPGLAAGELFF	TGTGCCAGCAGTGAACCTGGACTAGCCGCCGGGGAGCTGTTTTTT
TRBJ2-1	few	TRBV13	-	CASSSSPAGSEQFF	TGTGCCAGCAGCTCGTCCCCGGCTGGGAGTGAGCAGTTCTTC
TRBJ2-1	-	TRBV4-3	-	CASSQGLYNEQFF	TGCGCCAGCAGCCAAGGTCTTTACAATGAGCAGTTCTTC
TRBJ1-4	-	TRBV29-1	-	CSVVGIGEVPTNEKLFF	TGCAGCGTTGTTGGCATAGGGGAGGTCCCAACTAATGAAAAACTGTTTTTT
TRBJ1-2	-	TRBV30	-	CASRSDGYGYTF	TGTGCCTCGCGAAGCGATGGCTATGGCTACACCTTC
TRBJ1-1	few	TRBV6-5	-	CASSPRENTEAFF	TGTGCCAGCAGCCCCAGGGAAAACACTGAAGCTTTCTTT
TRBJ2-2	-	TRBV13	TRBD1	CASSSGGTNTGELFF	TGTGCCAGCAGCTCAGGGGGAACGAACACCGGGGAGCTGTTTTTT
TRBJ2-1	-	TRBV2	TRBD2	CASSEPSGAYNEQFF	TGTGCCAGCAGTGAGCCCAGCGGGGCTTACAATGAGCAGTTCTTC
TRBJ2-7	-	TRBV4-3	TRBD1	CASSQGQGSSNEQYF	TGCGCCAGCAGCCAAGGACAGGGGAGTAGTAACGAGCAGTACTTC
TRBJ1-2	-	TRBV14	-	CASSQDRNYGYTF	TGTGCCAGCAGCCAAGACAGGAACTATGGCTACACCTTC